Listed below are T cell receptor beta chains from one sample, sequenced in a study of human T cells and chemical hapten exposure. One entry per CDR3 protein results from TCRdb running MiXCR on the RACE reads. The table records around 56,000 distinct CDR3 sequences, 9.9% of them present only once. Specimen: whole blood, collected in connection with sensitization to the hapten diphenylcyclopropenone (DPC). The receptors derive from a man in his forties with alopecia areata. Some clones in this sample may be carry-over from other donors' samples. CDR3s include the opening cysteine and the closing phenylalanine or tryptophan. The D gene is left open where the match is weak. Clone size appears in some rows only: once, few, many, or a class for an expanded clone.

j_call: TRBJ2-2
v_call: TRBV11-1
d_call: NA
clone_size: many
cdr3_nt: TGTGCCAGCAGCTTAGTAAAAAACCGGCCGACCGGGGAGCTGTTTTTT
cdr3_aa: CASSLVKNRPTGELFF

j_call: TRBJ1-5
v_call: TRBV6-5
d_call: TRBD1
clone_size: many
cdr3_nt: TGTGCCAGCAGTTCCGGACAGGGGCTAGGTCAGCCCCAGCATTTT
cdr3_aa: CASSSGQGLGQPQHF

j_call: TRBJ2-3
v_call: TRBV7-9
d_call: TRBD1
clone_size: few
cdr3_nt: TGTGCCAGCAGCTCCGACAGGGGGGTCACAGATACGCAGTATTTT
cdr3_aa: CASSSDRGVTDTQYF

j_call: TRBJ1-4
v_call: TRBV12-3/TRBV12-4
d_call: TRBD1
clone_size: few
cdr3_nt: TGTGCCAGCAGTCCGACAGGGCCAGGGGAAAAACTGTTTTTT
cdr3_aa: CASSPTGPGEKLFF

j_call: TRBJ2-4
v_call: TRBV20-1
d_call: NA
clone_size: NA
cdr3_nt: TGCAGTGCTAGTACTAGTAACGCTCAGTACTTC
cdr3_aa: CSASTSNAQYF

j_call: TRBJ2-1
v_call: TRBV7-2
d_call: NA
clone_size: NA
cdr3_nt: TGTGCCAGCAGCGCGTTTCGCCCGACAGAGCAGTTCTTC
cdr3_aa: CASSAFRPTEQFF

j_call: TRBJ2-6
v_call: TRBV7-9
d_call: NA
clone_size: NA
cdr3_nt: TGTGCCAGCAGTTACGTGGGGTCTACTGGGGCCAACGTCCTGACTTTC
cdr3_aa: CASSYVGSTGANVLTF

j_call: TRBJ1-1
v_call: TRBV12-3/TRBV12-4
d_call: NA
clone_size: NA
cdr3_nt: TGTGCCAGCAGTTTAGCGGAGGTTCGGTGGACTGAAGCTTTCTTT
cdr3_aa: CASSLAEVRWTEAFF

j_call: TRBJ1-4
v_call: TRBV9
d_call: NA
clone_size: NA
cdr3_nt: TGTGCCAGCAGCGTTAAAACAACTAATGAAAAACTGTTTTTT
cdr3_aa: CASSVKTTNEKLFF

j_call: TRBJ2-1
v_call: TRBV5-4
d_call: NA
clone_size: few
cdr3_nt: TGTGCCAGCAGTTCGACGGAGGATAATGAGCAGTTCTTC
cdr3_aa: CASSSTEDNEQFF

j_call: TRBJ2-6
v_call: TRBV19
d_call: TRBD1
clone_size: NA
cdr3_nt: TGTGCCAGTAGTTACACAGGGGACTCTGGGGCCAACGTCCTGACTTTC
cdr3_aa: CASSYTGDSGANVLTF

j_call: TRBJ1-2
v_call: TRBV4-2
d_call: NA
clone_size: NA
cdr3_nt: TGTGCCAGCAGCCAAGAGCCAGGGGCCACAGCTAACTATGGCTACACCTTC
cdr3_aa: CASSQEPGATANYGYTF

j_call: TRBJ2-7
v_call: TRBV7-9
d_call: NA
clone_size: many
cdr3_nt: TGTGCCAGCAGCTTAGATCACACGAGCGAGCAGTACTTC
cdr3_aa: CASSLDHTSEQYF

j_call: TRBJ2-1
v_call: TRBV4-1
d_call: NA
clone_size: few
cdr3_nt: TGCGCCAGCAGCCAAAGTTCAGCGGCTAACAATGAGCAGTTCTTC
cdr3_aa: CASSQSSAANNEQFF

j_call: TRBJ2-1
v_call: TRBV7-9
d_call: NA
clone_size: many
cdr3_nt: TGTGCCAGCAGCTTAGGATTCGAGAATGAGCAGTTCTTC
cdr3_aa: CASSLGFENEQFF

j_call: TRBJ1-6
v_call: TRBV7-6
d_call: TRBD1
clone_size: NA
cdr3_nt: TGTGCCAGCAGCTCGGGACAGGGAAATTCACCCCTCCACTTT
cdr3_aa: CASSSGQGNSPLHF

j_call: TRBJ1-2
v_call: TRBV5-4
d_call: NA
clone_size: many
cdr3_nt: TGTGCCAGCAGCTTGGGATCGACGAAAGGCTACACCTTC
cdr3_aa: CASSLGSTKGYTF

j_call: TRBJ2-1
v_call: TRBV12-5
d_call: NA
clone_size: many
cdr3_nt: TGTGCTAGTGGTTTAGGAGGAGGGGGGAACTACAATGAGCAGTTCTTC
cdr3_aa: CASGLGGGGNYNEQFF

j_call: TRBJ1-3
v_call: TRBV7-2
d_call: NA
clone_size: few
cdr3_nt: TGTGCCAGCAGCGACCTGGCAAGAAACACCATATATTTT
cdr3_aa: CASSDLARNTIYF

j_call: TRBJ2-7
v_call: TRBV20-1
d_call: TRBD2
clone_size: many
cdr3_nt: TGCAGTGCTGAGGGAGCGGGAGTCTACGAGCAGTACTTC
cdr3_aa: CSAEGAGVYEQYF

j_call: TRBJ2-7
v_call: TRBV10-3
d_call: TRBD1
clone_size: many
cdr3_nt: TGTGCCATCAGTGCAGTTGGGACAGGAATGTTCTACGAGCAGTACTTC
cdr3_aa: CAISAVGTGMFYEQYF

j_call: TRBJ2-5
v_call: TRBV24-1
d_call: NA
clone_size: many
cdr3_nt: TGTGCCACCAGTGATTTGATGTATCAAGAGACCCAGTACTTC
cdr3_aa: CATSDLMYQETQYF

j_call: TRBJ2-1
v_call: TRBV27
d_call: NA
clone_size: many
cdr3_nt: TGTGCCAGCAGTTCCAACTACAATGAGCAGTTCTTC
cdr3_aa: CASSSNYNEQFF

j_call: TRBJ2-2
v_call: TRBV6-1
d_call: TRBD2
clone_size: NA
cdr3_nt: TGTGCCAGCAGTGAAGTGGGGGGGAGGGCCGGCGGGGAGCTGTTTTTT
cdr3_aa: CASSEVGGRAGGELFF

j_call: TRBJ2-1
v_call: TRBV24-1
d_call: NA
clone_size: many
cdr3_nt: TGTGCCACCAGTGGACCAAACTACAATGAGCAGTTCTTC
cdr3_aa: CATSGPNYNEQFF

j_call: TRBJ2-7
v_call: TRBV6-1
d_call: NA
clone_size: NA
cdr3_nt: TGTGCCAGCCGGGGGAGGCCCACCTACGAGCAGTACTTC
cdr3_aa: CASRGRPTYEQYF

j_call: TRBJ1-1
v_call: TRBV21-1
d_call: NA
clone_size: few
cdr3_nt: TGTGCCAGCAGCAAAGCCAACAGAAAGGGGGCAGAGGACACTGAAGCTTTCTTT
cdr3_aa: CASSKANRKGAEDTEAFF

j_call: TRBJ2-3
v_call: TRBV7-2
d_call: TRBD2
clone_size: few
cdr3_nt: TGTGCCAGCAGCTTAGCGCTAGCGGGAGGGCCTAACACAGATACGCAGTATTTT
cdr3_aa: CASSLALAGGPNTDTQYF

j_call: TRBJ2-7
v_call: TRBV6-5
d_call: TRBD1
clone_size: few
cdr3_nt: TGTGCCAGCCATTCCGCGGGGCAGGGGGCAGGAGAGCAGTACTTC
cdr3_aa: CASHSAGQGAGEQYF

j_call: TRBJ2-5
v_call: TRBV3-1
d_call: NA
clone_size: many
cdr3_nt: TGTGCCAGCAGCCAAGATGGACTTCGCCAAGAGACCCAGTACTTC
cdr3_aa: CASSQDGLRQETQYF

j_call: TRBJ2-3
v_call: TRBV27
d_call: NA
clone_size: NA
cdr3_nt: TGTGCCAGCACCCTAGGGGTGGGCACAGATACGCAGTATTTT
cdr3_aa: CASTLGVGTDTQYF

j_call: TRBJ2-5
v_call: TRBV2
d_call: TRBD1
clone_size: NA
cdr3_nt: TGTGCCAGCCGGGACAGGGGACGTTACCAAGAGACCCAGTACTTC
cdr3_aa: CASRDRGRYQETQYF

j_call: TRBJ2-1
v_call: TRBV27
d_call: TRBD2
clone_size: NA
cdr3_nt: TGTGCCAGCAGTGGCGGGAGTATCAATGAGCAGTTCTTC
cdr3_aa: CASSGGSINEQFF

j_call: TRBJ1-5
v_call: TRBV6-1
d_call: NA
clone_size: few
cdr3_nt: TGTGCCAGCAGGGACTTTCTTAGCCAGCCCCAGCATTTT
cdr3_aa: CASRDFLSQPQHF

j_call: TRBJ1-5
v_call: TRBV7-8
d_call: NA
clone_size: NA
cdr3_nt: TGTGCCAGCAGCTTAGAGGAGCGTAGCAATCAGCCCCAGCATTTT
cdr3_aa: CASSLEERSNQPQHF

j_call: TRBJ2-3
v_call: TRBV5-1
d_call: NA
clone_size: NA
cdr3_nt: TGCGCCAGCAGCTCGCCTGAAAAGAGGACAGATACGCAGTATTTT
cdr3_aa: CASSSPEKRTDTQYF

j_call: TRBJ2-3
v_call: TRBV5-8
d_call: NA
clone_size: many
cdr3_nt: TGTGCCAGCAGCTTGGAACTGAGCACAGATACGCAGTATTTT
cdr3_aa: CASSLELSTDTQYF

j_call: TRBJ2-3
v_call: TRBV20-1
d_call: TRBD2
clone_size: many
cdr3_nt: TGCAGTGCTAGAGACCCCCCGCGGACTAGCGAGATAACAGATACGCAGTATTTT
cdr3_aa: CSARDPPRTSEITDTQYF

j_call: TRBJ2-1
v_call: TRBV20-1
d_call: TRBD2
clone_size: many
cdr3_nt: TGCAGTGCTCCTTTAGCGGGTATCTCCTACAATGAGCAGTTCTTC
cdr3_aa: CSAPLAGISYNEQFF

j_call: TRBJ2-3
v_call: TRBV7-8
d_call: TRBD2
clone_size: few
cdr3_nt: TGTGCCAGCAGCTTAGTGCCTAGCGGGAGCACGGGGGATACGCAGTATTTT
cdr3_aa: CASSLVPSGSTGDTQYF

j_call: TRBJ2-5
v_call: TRBV5-1
d_call: NA
clone_size: many
cdr3_nt: TGCGCCAGCAGCTTGGCGCACAACCAAGAGACCCAGTACTTC
cdr3_aa: CASSLAHNQETQYF

j_call: TRBJ1-6
v_call: TRBV20-1
d_call: TRBD1
clone_size: few
cdr3_nt: TGCAGTGCGGGGCCGGACAGGGAATTTCCCTCCTATAATTCACCCCTCCACTTT
cdr3_aa: CSAGPDREFPSYNSPLHF

j_call: TRBJ2-3
v_call: TRBV2
d_call: NA
clone_size: few
cdr3_nt: TGTGCCAGCAGCTTCATGGAGGGGCCAGATACGCAGTATTTT
cdr3_aa: CASSFMEGPDTQYF

j_call: TRBJ2-2
v_call: TRBV9
d_call: TRBD2
clone_size: few
cdr3_nt: TGTGCCAGCAGCATAGTTAGCGGGAGTTTAACCGGGGAGCTGTTTTTT
cdr3_aa: CASSIVSGSLTGELFF

j_call: TRBJ2-1
v_call: TRBV6-1
d_call: TRBD2
clone_size: NA
cdr3_nt: TGTGCCAGCAGTGCCTCAGCGGGACTAGCGGGCAATGAGCAGTTCTTC
cdr3_aa: CASSASAGLAGNEQFF

j_call: TRBJ1-3
v_call: TRBV6-5
d_call: TRBD1
clone_size: many
cdr3_nt: TGTGCCAGCAGTTACGCCGGGACAGGGTTTGGAAACACCATATATTTT
cdr3_aa: CASSYAGTGFGNTIYF

j_call: TRBJ2-7
v_call: TRBV18
d_call: NA
clone_size: many
cdr3_nt: TGTGCCAGCTCAGCAAAGCAGGAAATGGAGCAGTACTTC
cdr3_aa: CASSAKQEMEQYF

j_call: TRBJ2-3
v_call: TRBV2
d_call: NA
clone_size: NA
cdr3_nt: TGTGCCAGCAGTGGAGCGGGCCGACCTAGCACAGATACGCAGTATTTT
cdr3_aa: CASSGAGRPSTDTQYF

j_call: TRBJ1-2
v_call: TRBV12-3/TRBV12-4
d_call: TRBD1
clone_size: many
cdr3_nt: TGTGCCAGCAGGTCCCCTTCCTTCGGACAGGGGAGAGGCTACACCTTC
cdr3_aa: CASRSPSFGQGRGYTF

j_call: TRBJ2-3
v_call: TRBV11-2
d_call: TRBD2
clone_size: NA
cdr3_nt: TGTGCCAGCAGCTCCCCCGGGGGCGGGAGGGTCACAGATACGCAGTATTTT
cdr3_aa: CASSSPGGGRVTDTQYF

j_call: TRBJ2-7
v_call: TRBV20-1
d_call: NA
clone_size: few
cdr3_nt: TGCAGTGCTAGAAGTGGGGTGGATAGCAAATCCTACGAGCAGTACTTC
cdr3_aa: CSARSGVDSKSYEQYF

j_call: TRBJ2-3
v_call: TRBV20-1
d_call: NA
clone_size: NA
cdr3_nt: TGCAGTGCTAGTGCGGGGGCAGGTGGTGATACGCAGTATTTT
cdr3_aa: CSASAGAGGDTQYF

j_call: TRBJ2-1
v_call: TRBV3-1
d_call: NA
clone_size: few
cdr3_nt: TGTGCCAGCAGCCGTGTGGAGGCTAGCAATGAGCAGTTCTTC
cdr3_aa: CASSRVEASNEQFF

j_call: TRBJ2-1
v_call: TRBV29-1
d_call: TRBD2
clone_size: many
cdr3_nt: TGCAGCGTTGGGGCTAGCGGGGCTGGGGAGCAGTTCTTC
cdr3_aa: CSVGASGAGEQFF

j_call: TRBJ1-5
v_call: TRBV28
d_call: NA
clone_size: many
cdr3_nt: TGTGCCAGCAGTTCCGAACATCAGCCCCAGCATTTT
cdr3_aa: CASSSEHQPQHF

j_call: TRBJ2-3
v_call: TRBV4-3
d_call: NA
clone_size: many
cdr3_nt: TGCGCCAGCAGCCAAGACCTTGGACTATCAACGCAGTATTTT
cdr3_aa: CASSQDLGLSTQYF

j_call: TRBJ2-1
v_call: TRBV6-5
d_call: NA
clone_size: few
cdr3_nt: TGTGCCAGCAGACCCAGGGAATCCTACAATGAGCAGTTCTTC
cdr3_aa: CASRPRESYNEQFF

j_call: TRBJ1-5
v_call: TRBV12-5
d_call: TRBD1
clone_size: many
cdr3_nt: TGTGCTAGTGGTCGGACAGGGGCCGATAGCAATCAGCCCCAGCATTTT
cdr3_aa: CASGRTGADSNQPQHF

j_call: TRBJ2-3
v_call: TRBV5-1
d_call: NA
clone_size: few
cdr3_nt: TGCGCCAGCGGCGAGCCGGTCCACGCGGCAGATACGCAGTATTTT
cdr3_aa: CASGEPVHAADTQYF